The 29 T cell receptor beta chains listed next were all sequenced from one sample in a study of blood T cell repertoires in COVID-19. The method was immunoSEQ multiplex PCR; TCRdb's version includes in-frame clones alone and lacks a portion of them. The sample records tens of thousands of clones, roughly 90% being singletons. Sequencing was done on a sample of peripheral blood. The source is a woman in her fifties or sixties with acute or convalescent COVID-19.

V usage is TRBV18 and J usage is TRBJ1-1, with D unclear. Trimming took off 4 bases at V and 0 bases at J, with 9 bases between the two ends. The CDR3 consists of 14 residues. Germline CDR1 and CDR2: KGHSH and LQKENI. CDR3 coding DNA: TGTGCCAGCTCACTCGACATTATGAACACTGAAGCTTTCTTT. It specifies CASSLDIMNTEAFF.

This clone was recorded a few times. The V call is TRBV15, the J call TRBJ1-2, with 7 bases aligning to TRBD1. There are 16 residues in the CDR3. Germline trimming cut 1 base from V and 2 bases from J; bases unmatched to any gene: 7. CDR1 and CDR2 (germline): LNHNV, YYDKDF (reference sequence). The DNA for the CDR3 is TGTGCCACCAGCAGAGGGGTAGGGGACAGCAACTATGGCTACACCTTC. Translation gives CATSRGVGDSNYGYTF.

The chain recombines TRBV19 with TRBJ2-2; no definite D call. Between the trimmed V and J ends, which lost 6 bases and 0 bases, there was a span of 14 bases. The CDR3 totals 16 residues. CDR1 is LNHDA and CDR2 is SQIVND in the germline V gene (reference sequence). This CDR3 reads CASSRGYKANTGELFF. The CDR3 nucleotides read TGTGCCAGTAGCCGAGGCTACAAGGCGAACACCGGGGAGCTGTTTTTT.

The CDR3 DNA reads TGTGCCAGCAGTTCGAGACATACTGCTAACTATGGCTACACCTTC. Its protein product is CASSSRHTANYGYTF. This chain connects TRBV28 to TRBJ1-2; D remains ambiguous. Germline CDR1 MDHEN, CDR2 SYDVKM. The V end was cut by 4 bases, the J end by 0 bases, with 12 bases between. The CDR3 is made up of 15 amino acids.

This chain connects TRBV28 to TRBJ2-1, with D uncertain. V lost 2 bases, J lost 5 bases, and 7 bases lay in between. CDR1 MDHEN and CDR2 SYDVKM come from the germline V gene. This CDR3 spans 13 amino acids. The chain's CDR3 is CASSLIQHNEQFF. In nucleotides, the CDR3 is TGTGCCAGCAGTTTAATACAGCACAATGAGCAGTTCTTC.

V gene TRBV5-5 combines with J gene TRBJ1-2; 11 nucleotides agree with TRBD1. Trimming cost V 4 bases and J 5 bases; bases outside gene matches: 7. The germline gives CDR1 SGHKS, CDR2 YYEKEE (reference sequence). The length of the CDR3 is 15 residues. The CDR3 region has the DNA TGTGCCAGCAGCCTTGAGTGGGACAGGGGGTATGGCTACACCTTC. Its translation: CASSLEWDRGYGYTF.

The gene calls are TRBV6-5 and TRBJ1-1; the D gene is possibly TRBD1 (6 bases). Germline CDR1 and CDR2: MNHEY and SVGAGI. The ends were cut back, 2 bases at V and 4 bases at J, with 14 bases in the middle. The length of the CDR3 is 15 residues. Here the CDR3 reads CASSYRGLQRTEAFF. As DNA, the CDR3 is TGTGCCAGCAGTTACAGGGGGTTACAACGCACTGAAGCTTTCTTT.

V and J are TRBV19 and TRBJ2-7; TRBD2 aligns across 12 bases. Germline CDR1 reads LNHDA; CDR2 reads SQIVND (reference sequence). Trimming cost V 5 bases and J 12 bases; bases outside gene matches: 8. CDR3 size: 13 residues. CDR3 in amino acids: CASSRRLAGDLYV. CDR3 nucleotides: TGTGCCAGTAGTCGGAGACTAGCGGGAGACCTGTACGTC.

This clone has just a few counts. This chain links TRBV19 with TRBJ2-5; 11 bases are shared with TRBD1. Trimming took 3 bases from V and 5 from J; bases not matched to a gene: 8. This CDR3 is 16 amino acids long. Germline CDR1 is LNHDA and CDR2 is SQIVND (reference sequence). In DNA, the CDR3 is TGTGCCAGTAGTATCTCCGGGACAGGGGGGAAGGAGACCCAGTACTTC. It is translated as CASSISGTGGKETQYF.

CDR3 loop: CASSHSRGNNSPLHF. In nucleotides, the CDR3 is TGCGCCAGCAGCCACAGTCGGGGGAATAATTCACCCCTCCACTTT. The genes are TRBV4-3 and TRBJ1-6; D is perhaps TRBD1 (5 bases). The ends were cut back, 3 bases at V and 5 bases at J, with 11 bases in the middle. This CDR3 comprises 15 residues. The germline V gene encodes CDR1 LGHNA and CDR2 YSLEER.

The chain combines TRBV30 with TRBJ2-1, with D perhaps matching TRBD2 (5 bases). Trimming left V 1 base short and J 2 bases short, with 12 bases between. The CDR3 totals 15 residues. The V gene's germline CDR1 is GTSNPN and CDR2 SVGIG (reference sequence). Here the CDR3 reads CAWSASLVTYNEQFF. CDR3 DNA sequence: TGTGCCTGGAGTGCCTCACTAGTGACCTACAATGAGCAGTTCTTC.

CDR3 sequence (DNA): TGTGCCAGTAGTGTTCGACAGGGGACTGAAGCTTTCTTT. Residues: CASSVRQGTEAFF. The gene calls are TRBV19 and TRBJ1-1; 8 bases are a match to TRBD1. V lost 5 bases, J lost 5 bases, and 4 bases stayed unmatched. The germline V gene has CDR1 LNHDA and CDR2 SQIVND (reference sequence). The CDR3 loop spans 13 amino acids.

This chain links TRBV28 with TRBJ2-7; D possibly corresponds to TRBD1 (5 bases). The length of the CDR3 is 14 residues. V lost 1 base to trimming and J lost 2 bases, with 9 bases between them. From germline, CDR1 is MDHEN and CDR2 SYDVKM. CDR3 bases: TGTGCCAGCAGTTTATTCAGGGCGCCCTACGAGCAGTACGTC. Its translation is CASSLFRAPYEQYV.

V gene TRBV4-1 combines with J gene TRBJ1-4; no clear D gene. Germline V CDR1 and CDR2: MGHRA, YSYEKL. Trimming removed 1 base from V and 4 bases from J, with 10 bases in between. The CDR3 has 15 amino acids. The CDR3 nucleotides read TGCGCCAGCAGCCAAGTCTCTCGGAGTAATGAAAAACTGTTTTTT. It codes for CASSQVSRSNEKLFF.

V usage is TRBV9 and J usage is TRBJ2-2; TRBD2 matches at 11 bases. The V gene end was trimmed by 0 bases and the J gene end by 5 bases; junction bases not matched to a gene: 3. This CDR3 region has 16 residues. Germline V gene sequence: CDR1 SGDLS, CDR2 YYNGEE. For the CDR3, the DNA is TGTGCCAGCAGCGTAGGACTAGCGGGACTGACCGGGGAGCTGTTTTTT. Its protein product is CASSVGLAGLTGELFF.

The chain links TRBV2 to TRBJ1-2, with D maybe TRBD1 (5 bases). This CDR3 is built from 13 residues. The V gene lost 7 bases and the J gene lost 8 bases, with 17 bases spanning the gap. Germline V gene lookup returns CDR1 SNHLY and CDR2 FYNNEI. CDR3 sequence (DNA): TGTGCCAGCACCGGGACTTCAAATCGCGGCTACACCTTC. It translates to CASTGTSNRGYTF.

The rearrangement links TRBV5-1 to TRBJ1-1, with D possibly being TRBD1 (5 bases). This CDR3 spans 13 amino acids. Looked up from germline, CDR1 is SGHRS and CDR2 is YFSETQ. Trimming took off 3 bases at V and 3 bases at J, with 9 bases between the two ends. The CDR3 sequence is CASSSRVDTEAFF. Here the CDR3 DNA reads TGCGCCAGCAGCTCCAGGGTAGACACTGAAGCTTTCTTT.

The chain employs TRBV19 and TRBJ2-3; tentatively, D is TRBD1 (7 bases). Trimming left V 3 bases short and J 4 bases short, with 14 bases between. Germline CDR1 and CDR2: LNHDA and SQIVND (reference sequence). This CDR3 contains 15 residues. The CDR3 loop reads CASSISGGGADTQYF. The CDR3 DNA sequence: TGTGCCAGTAGTATTTCAGGGGGAGGCGCAGATACGCAGTATTTT.

The CDR3 loop is CASSFPWASNTEAFF. The DNA of the CDR3 is TGTGCCAGCAGTTTCCCCTGGGCTTCGAACACTGAAGCTTTCTTT. The chain links TRBV6-2 or TRBV6-3 to TRBJ1-1; D not certain. Germline CDR1 is MNHEY and CDR2 is SVGEGT. The CDR3 is 15 amino acids. V lost 4 bases and J 1 base, leaving 13 bases between the germline ends.

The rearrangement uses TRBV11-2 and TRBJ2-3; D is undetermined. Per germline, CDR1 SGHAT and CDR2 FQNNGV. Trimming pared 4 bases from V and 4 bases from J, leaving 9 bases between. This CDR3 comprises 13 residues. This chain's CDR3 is CASSYLLSDTQYF. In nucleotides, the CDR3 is TGTGCCAGCAGCTACTTACTTTCAGATACGCAGTATTTT.

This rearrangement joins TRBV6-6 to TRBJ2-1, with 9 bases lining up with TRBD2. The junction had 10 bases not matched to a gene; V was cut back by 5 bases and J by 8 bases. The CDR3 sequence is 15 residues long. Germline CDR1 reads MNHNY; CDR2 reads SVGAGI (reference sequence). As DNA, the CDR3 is TGTGCCAGCAGTCCCTCTAGCGGGAATGTCCATGAGCAGTTCTTC. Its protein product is CASSPSSGNVHEQFF.

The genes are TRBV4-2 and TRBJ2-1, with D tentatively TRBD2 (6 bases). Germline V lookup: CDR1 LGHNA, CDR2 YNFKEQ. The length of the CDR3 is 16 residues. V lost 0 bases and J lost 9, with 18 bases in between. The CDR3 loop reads CASSQDLQGLGGEQFF. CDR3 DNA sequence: TGTGCCAGCAGCCAAGATCTTCAGGGACTTGGTGGTGAGCAGTTCTTC.

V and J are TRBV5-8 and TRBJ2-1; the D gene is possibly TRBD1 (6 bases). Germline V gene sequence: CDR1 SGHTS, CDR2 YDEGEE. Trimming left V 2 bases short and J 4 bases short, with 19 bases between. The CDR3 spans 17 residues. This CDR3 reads CASSFFFRDKGYNEQFF. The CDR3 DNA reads TGTGCCAGCAGCTTCTTTTTCCGGGACAAGGGGTACAATGAGCAGTTCTTC.

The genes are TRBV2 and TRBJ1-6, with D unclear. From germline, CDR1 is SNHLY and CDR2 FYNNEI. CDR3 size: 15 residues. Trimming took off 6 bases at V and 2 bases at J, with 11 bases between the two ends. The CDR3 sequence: CASSMVSPYNSPLHF. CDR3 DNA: TGTGCCAGCAGCATGGTCAGTCCCTATAATTCACCCCTCCACTTT.

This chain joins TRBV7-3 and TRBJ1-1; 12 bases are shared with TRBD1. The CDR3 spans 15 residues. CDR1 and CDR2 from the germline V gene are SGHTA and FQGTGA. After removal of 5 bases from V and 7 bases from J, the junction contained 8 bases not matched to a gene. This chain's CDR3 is CASSTPGQGALEAFF. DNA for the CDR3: TGTGCCAGCAGCACCCCGGGACAGGGGGCTCTTGAAGCTTTCTTT.

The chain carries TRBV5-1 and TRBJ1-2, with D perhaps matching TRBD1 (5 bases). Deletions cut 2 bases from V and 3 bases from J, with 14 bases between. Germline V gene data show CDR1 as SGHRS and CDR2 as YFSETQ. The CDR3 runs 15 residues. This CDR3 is CASSLNPGVDYGYTF. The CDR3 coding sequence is TGCGCCAGCAGCTTAAATCCGGGGGTTGACTATGGCTACACCTTC.

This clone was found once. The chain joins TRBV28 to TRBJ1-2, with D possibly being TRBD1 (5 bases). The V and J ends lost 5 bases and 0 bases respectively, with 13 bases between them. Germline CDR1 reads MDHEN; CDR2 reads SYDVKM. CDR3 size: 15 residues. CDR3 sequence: CASSMGGGANYGYTF. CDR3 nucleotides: TGTGCCAGCAGTATGGGCGGGGGGGCTAACTATGGCTACACCTTC.

The CDR3 loop reads CASSHGTAYNSPLHF. DNA for the CDR3: TGTGCCAGCAGCCACGGGACAGCCTATAATTCACCCCTCCACTTT. V and J are TRBV13 and TRBJ1-6; 7 bases map to TRBD1. Germline V gene data show CDR1 as PRHDT and CDR2 as FYEKMQ (reference sequence). The CDR3 spans 15 residues. J was trimmed by 2 bases and V by 5 bases; bases with no gene match: 3.

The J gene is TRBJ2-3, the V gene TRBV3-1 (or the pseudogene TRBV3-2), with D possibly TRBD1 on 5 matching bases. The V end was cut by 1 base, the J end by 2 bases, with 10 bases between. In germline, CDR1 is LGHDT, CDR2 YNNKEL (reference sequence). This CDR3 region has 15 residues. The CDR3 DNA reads TGTGCCAGCAGCCAAGTTTACAGGACCACAGATACGCAGTATTTT. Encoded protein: CASSQVYRTTDTQYF.